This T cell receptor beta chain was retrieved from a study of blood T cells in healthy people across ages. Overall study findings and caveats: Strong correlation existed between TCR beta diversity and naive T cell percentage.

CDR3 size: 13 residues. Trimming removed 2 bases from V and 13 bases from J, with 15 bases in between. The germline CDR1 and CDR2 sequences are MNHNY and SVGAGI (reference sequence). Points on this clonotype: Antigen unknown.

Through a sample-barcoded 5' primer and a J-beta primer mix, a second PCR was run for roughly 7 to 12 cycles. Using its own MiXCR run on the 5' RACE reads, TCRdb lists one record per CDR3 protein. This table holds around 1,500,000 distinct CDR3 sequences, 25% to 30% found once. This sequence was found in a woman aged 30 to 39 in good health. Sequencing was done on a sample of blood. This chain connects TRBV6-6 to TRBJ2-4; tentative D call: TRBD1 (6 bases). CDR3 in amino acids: CASSYEGEEQQYF. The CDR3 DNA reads TGTGCCAGCAGTTACGAGGGGGAAGAGCAGCAGTACTTC.